This T cell receptor (beta chain) was sequenced during a study of T cells of healthy individuals (dated by TCRdb to 2016 to 2019). In regard to this clonotype: What this receptor recognizes is not known. Base qualities were left out, and no much larger clone turns up one base away.

Library preparation employed 5' RACE. TCRdb records Illumina MiSeq as the sequencer. TCRdb reprocessed the public reads (quality trimming at Q25 with fastp, clone calling with MiXCR) and kept in-frame beta chains. Rows are combined by CDR3 protein, so each entry shows the most common genes and DNA. The sample table lists 55,000 to 65,000 distinct CDR3 sequences, roughly 17% of them with a count of one. The top ten constitute about 4.3% of the sample. V was cut back by 5 bases and J by 4 bases, leaving a gap of 10 bases between them. CDR1 and CDR2 are drawn from the germline V gene: KGHDR, SFDVKD. The CDR3 starts with the cysteine, ends with the phenylalanine, and has 13 residues. Of the read, only the CDR3 DNA is kept; its 39 bases are in frame from base 1.

The TCR originated in a human donor in good health. The chain couples TRBV24-1 to TRBJ1-2; the D gene cannot be named for sure. The CDR3 amino acid sequence is: CATSVSLSYGYTF. The nucleotides are TGTGCCACCAGTGTTTCTCTCAGCTATGGCTACACCTTC.